This T cell receptor beta chain stems from a study of blood T cells in healthy people across ages. In the study overall: Capturing about one barcoded beta molecule per two T cells was achieved by template switching.

The CDR3 runs to 14 residues. V dropped 3 bases and J dropped 9; count of bases not matched to a gene: 5. Germline-derived CDR1 and CDR2 are SGHRS and YFSETQ. General study findings and limits: Investigators viewed diversity estimates from one million T cells as underestimates, the study reported.

In this sample, this clonotype turned up a few times. What it binds is not known. A sample-barcoded 5' primer and a J-beta primer mix were used in a second PCR of roughly 6 to 12 cycles. TCRdb itself ran the 5' RACE reads through MiXCR, one entry per CDR3 protein. The data contain some 800,000 distinct CDR3 sequences, more than 20% of them singletons. Drawn from each donor were approximately 10 milliliters of peripheral blood. Another study also made use of these data, one on T cells of mothers and their children. That study reports: Three healthy Caucasian mothers and their six children donated.

The sequencing input was blood. The chain links TRBV5-1 to TRBJ2-1, with TRBD2 matching 11 bases. The receptor was isolated from a boy younger than 18 in good health. The CDR3 here is CASSSLAGVGEQFF. CDR3 DNA: TGCGCCAGCAGCTCACTAGCGGGAGTCGGTGAGCAGTTCTTC.